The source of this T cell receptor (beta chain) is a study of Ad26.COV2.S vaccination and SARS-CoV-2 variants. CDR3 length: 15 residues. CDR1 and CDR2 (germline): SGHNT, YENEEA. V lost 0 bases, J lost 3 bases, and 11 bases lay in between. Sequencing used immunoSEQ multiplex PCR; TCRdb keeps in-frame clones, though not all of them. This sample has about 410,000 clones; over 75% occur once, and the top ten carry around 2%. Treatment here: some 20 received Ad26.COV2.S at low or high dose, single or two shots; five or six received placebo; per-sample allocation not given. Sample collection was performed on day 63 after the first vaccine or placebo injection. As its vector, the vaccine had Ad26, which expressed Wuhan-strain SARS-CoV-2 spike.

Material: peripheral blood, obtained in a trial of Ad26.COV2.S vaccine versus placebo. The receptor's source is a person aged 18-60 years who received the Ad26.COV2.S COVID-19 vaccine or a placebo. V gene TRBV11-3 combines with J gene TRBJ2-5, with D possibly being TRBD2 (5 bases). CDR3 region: CASSLEGRAEETQYF. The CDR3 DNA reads TGTGCCAGCAGCTTAGAAGGGCGGGCGGAAGAGACCCAGTACTTC.